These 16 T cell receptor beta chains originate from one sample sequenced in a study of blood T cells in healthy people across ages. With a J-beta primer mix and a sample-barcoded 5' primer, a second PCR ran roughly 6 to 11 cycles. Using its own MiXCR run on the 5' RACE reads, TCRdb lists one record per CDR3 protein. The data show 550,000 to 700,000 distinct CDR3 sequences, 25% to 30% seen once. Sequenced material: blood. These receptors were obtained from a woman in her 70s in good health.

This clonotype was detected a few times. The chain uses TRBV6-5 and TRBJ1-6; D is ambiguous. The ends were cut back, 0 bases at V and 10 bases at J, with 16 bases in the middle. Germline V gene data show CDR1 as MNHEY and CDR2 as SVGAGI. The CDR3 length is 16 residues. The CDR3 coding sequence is TGTGCCAGCAGTTACTCGATAGGTCACCGAGTCTCACCCCTCCACTTT. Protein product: CASSYSIGHRVSPLHF.

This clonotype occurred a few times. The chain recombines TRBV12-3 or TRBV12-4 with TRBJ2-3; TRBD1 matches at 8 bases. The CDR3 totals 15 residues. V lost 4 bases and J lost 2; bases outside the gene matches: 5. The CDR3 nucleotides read TGTGCCAGCAGTTCTGGGACAGGCTACACAGATACGCAGTATTTT. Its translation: CASSSGTGYTDTQYF.

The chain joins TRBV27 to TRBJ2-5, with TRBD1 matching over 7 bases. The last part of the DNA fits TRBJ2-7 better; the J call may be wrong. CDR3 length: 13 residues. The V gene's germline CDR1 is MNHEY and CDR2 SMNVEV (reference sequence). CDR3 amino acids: CASWGQPTYEQYF. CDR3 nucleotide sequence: TGTGCCAGCTGGGGACAGCCCACCTACGAGCAGTACTTC.

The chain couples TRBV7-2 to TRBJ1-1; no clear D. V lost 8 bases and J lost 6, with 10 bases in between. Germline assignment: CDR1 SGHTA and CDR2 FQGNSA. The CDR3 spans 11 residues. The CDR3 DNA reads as TGTGCCAGCCATGTTCTGGCTGAAGCTTTCTTT. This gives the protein CASHVLAEAFF.

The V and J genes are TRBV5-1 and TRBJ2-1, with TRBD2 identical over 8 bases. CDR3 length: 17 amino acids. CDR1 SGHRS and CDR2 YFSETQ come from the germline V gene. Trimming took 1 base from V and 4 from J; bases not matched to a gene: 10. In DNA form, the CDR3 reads TGCGCCAGCAGCTTGCCCAGTTCGGGGGGGACTTACAATGAGCAGTTCTTC. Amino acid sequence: CASSLPSSGGTYNEQFF.

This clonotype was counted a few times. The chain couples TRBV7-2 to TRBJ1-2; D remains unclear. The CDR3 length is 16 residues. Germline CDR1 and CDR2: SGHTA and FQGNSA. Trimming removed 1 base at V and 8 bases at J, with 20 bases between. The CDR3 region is CASSLVSFEPSGGYTF. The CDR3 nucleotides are TGTGCCAGCAGCTTAGTATCCTTCGAGCCCTCGGGGGGCTACACCTTC.

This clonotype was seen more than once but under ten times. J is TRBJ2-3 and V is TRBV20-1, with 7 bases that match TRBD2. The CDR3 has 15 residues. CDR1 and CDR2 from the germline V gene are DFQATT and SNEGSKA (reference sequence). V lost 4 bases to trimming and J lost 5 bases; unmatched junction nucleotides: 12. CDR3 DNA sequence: TGCAGTGCTACCCCCAATAGCGGGCCAGGAGATACGCAGTATTTT. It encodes CSATPNSGPGDTQYF.

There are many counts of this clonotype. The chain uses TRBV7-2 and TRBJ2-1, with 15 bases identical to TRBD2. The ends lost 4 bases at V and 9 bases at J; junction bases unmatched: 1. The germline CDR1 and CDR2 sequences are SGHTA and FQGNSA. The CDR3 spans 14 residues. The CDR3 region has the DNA TGTGCCAGCAGCTGGACTAGCGGGGGGGGTGAGCAGTTCTTC. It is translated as CASSWTSGGGEQFF.

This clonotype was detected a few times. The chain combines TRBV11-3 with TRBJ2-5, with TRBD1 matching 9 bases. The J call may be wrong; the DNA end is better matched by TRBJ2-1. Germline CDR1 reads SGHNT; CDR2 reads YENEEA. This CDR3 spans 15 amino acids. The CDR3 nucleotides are TGTGCCAGCAGAACTGGGACAGGGAGGCTTTATGAGCAGTTCTTC. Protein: CASRTGTGRLYEQFF.

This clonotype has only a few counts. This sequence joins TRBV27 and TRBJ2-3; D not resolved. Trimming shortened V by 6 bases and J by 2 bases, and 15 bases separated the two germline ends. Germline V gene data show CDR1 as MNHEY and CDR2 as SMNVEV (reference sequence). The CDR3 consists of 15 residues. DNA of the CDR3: TGTGCCAGCAGGGCGCACCGGGCCACCACAGATACGCAGTATTTT. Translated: CASRAHRATTDTQYF.

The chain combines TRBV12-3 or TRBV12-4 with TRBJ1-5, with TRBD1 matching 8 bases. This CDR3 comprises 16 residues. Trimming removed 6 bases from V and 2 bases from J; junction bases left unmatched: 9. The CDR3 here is CASSRGTGGRNQPQHF. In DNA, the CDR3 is TGTGCCAGCAGCCGAGGGACAGGTGGGCGCAATCAGCCCCAGCATTTT.

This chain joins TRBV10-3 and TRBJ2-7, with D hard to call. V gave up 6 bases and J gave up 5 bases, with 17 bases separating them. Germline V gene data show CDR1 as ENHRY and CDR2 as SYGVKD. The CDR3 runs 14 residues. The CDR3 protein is CAIRRGQADHEQYF. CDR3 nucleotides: TGTGCCATCAGACGTGGGCAGGCTGACCACGAGCAGTACTTC.

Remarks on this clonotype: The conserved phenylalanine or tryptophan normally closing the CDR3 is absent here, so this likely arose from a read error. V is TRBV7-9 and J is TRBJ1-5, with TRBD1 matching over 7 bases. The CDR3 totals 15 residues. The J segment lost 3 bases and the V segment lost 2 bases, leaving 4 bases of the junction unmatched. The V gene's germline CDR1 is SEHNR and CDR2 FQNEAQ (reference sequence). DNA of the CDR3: TGTGCCAGCAGCTTAACCGGGACAGACAATCAGCCCCAGCATTCT. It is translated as CASSLTGTDNQPQHS.

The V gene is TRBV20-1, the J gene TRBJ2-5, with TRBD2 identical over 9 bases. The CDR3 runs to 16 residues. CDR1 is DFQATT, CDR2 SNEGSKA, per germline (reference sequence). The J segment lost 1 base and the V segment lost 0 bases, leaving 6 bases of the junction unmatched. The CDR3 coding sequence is TGCAGTGCTAGAGATCTTTCTAGCGGGGTCCAAGAGACCCAGTACTTC. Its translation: CSARDLSSGVQETQYF.

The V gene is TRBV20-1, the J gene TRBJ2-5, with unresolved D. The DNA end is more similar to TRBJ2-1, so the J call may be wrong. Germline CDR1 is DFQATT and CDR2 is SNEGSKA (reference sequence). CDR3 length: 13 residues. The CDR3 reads CSARDPPNMGQFF. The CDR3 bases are TGCAGTGCTAGAGATCCGCCGAATATGGGGCAGTTCTTC.

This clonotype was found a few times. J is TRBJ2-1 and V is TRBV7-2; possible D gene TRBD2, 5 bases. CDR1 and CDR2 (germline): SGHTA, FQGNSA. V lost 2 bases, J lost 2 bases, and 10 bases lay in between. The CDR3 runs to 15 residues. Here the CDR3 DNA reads TGTGCCAGCAGCTTAAGAGGACTTCCCTACAATGAGCAGTTCTTC. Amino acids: CASSLRGLPYNEQFF.